The rows below give T cell receptor beta chains drawn from one sample of a study of neurological immune-mediated disorders. In TCRdb, the 5' RACE reads were re-called with MiXCR into one record per CDR3 protein. This sample has under 40,000 distinct CDR3 sequences, with around 7% found just once. Sequenced material: CD4+ T cells from blood. Source of these receptors: a man aged 50-59 years in good health. CDR3s include the opening cysteine and the closing phenylalanine or tryptophan. D genes are given only for firm matches. The size entry is marked missing in some rows and otherwise reads once, few, many or a size class.

v_gene	abundance	j_gene	d_gene	CDR3aa	CDR3nt
TRBV7-3	many	TRBJ2-7	TRBD1	CASSLLGGATPYEQYF	TGTGCCAGCAGCTTATTAGGGGGCGCTACCCCCTACGAGCAGTACTTC
TRBV7-9	few	TRBJ2-3	TRBD1	CASSTHRDRTDTQYF	TGTGCCAGCAGCACCCACCGGGACAGGACAGATACGCAGTATTTT
TRBV20-1	many	TRBJ2-7	TRBD2	CSARLAGGVYEQYF	TGCAGTGCTAGACTAGCGGGAGGTGTTTACGAGCAGTACTTC
TRBV29-1	many	TRBJ2-5	TRBD1	CSVQTTGLETQYF	TGCAGCGTTCAGACGACAGGGCTGGAGACCCAGTACTTC
TRBV5-1	many	TRBJ2-2	TRBD1	CASSLGQGASTGELFF	TGCGCCAGCAGCTTGGGACAGGGGGCCAGCACCGGGGAGCTGTTTTTT
TRBV29-1	many	TRBJ2-7	-	CSVEWGSGEQYF	TGCAGCGTTGAATGGGGCTCGGGTGAGCAGTACTTC
TRBV20-1	many	TRBJ2-3	-	CSARGHGPSTDTQYF	TGCAGTGCTAGAGGTCACGGTCCTAGCACAGATACGCAGTATTTT
TRBV3-1	many	TRBJ1-3	TRBD1	CASSRGTVGNTIYF	TGTGCCAGCAGCCGCGGGACAGTCGGAAACACCATATATTTT
TRBV6-2/TRBV6-3	many	TRBJ2-1	TRBD2	CASRVGRAYEQFF	TGTGCCAGCAGGGTAGGGAGGGCCTATGAGCAGTTCTTC
TRBV25-1	-	TRBJ2-7	-	CASSGRLGVLEQYF	TGTGCCAGCAGTGGACGCCTAGGGGTCCTCGAGCAGTACTTC
TRBV14	many	TRBJ2-7	-	CASSQVSPGGNYEQYF	TGTGCCAGCAGCCAAGTTTCCCCAGGGGGGAACTACGAGCAGTACTTC
TRBV20-1	many	TRBJ1-5	-	CSARDLSGSQPQHF	TGCAGTGCTAGAGATTTGTCGGGGAGTCAGCCCCAGCATTTT
TRBV20-1	many	TRBJ2-3	TRBD1	CSARPITGTGVVDTQYF	TGCAGTGCTAGACCAATAACCGGGACAGGGGTCGTGGATACGCAGTATTTT
TRBV27	many	TRBJ1-5	-	CASRAQGLRNQPQHF	TGTGCCAGCAGAGCTCAGGGTCTTCGCAATCAGCCCCAGCATTTT
TRBV7-9	many	TRBJ2-3	-	CASSLRGTSSTDTQYF	TGTGCCAGCAGCTTGCGTGGGACCTCTAGCACAGATACGCAGTATTTT
TRBV18	many	TRBJ2-3	-	CASSPQGGGGTDTQYF	TGTGCCAGCTCACCTCAGGGTGGAGGAGGCACAGATACGCAGTATTTT
TRBV5-1	many	TRBJ2-1	-	CASSLDRRNEQFF	TGCGCCAGCAGCTTGGACAGACGCAATGAGCAGTTCTTC
TRBV29-1	many	TRBJ2-7	-	CSVGLDAYEQYF	TGCAGCGTTGGTCTGGATGCCTACGAGCAGTACTTC
TRBV7-2	many	TRBJ1-2	-	CASTPSTAYTF	TGTGCCAGCACCCCCTCTACTGCCTACACCTTC
TRBV20-1	many	TRBJ2-4	TRBD1	CSARRQGAAVAKNIQYF	TGCAGTGCCAGGCGACAGGGGGCCGCCGTAGCCAAAAACATTCAGTACTTC
TRBV7-9	many	TRBJ2-2	-	CASSLDLGPGGELFF	TGTGCCAGCAGCTTAGATTTAGGGCCCGGCGGGGAGCTGTTTTTT
TRBV7-9	many	TRBJ2-7	TRBD2	CASSPAGRASEQYF	TGTGCCAGCAGCCCAGCCGGGAGGGCCTCCGAGCAGTACTTC
TRBV5-1	many	TRBJ2-3	-	CATAFGGTNTDTQYF	TGCGCCACCGCGTTTGGAGGGACCAACACAGATACGCAGTATTTT
TRBV7-2	many	TRBJ2-1	-	CASSPPPGVYNEQFF	TGTGCCAGCAGCCCTCCCCCGGGAGTCTACAATGAGCAGTTCTTC
TRBV6-5	many	TRBJ2-7	TRBD1	CASSYSGGGDEQYF	TGTGCCAGCAGTTACTCAGGGGGCGGCGACGAGCAGTACTTC
TRBV20-1	many	TRBJ2-2	TRBD2	CSASAAGAGELFF	TGCAGTGCTAGTGCAGCGGGAGCCGGGGAGCTGTTTTTT
TRBV28	medium-sized	TRBJ2-2	TRBD2	CASRGDWREVHTGELFF	TGTGCCAGCAGGGGGGACTGGCGGGAGGTTCACACCGGGGAGCTGTTTTTT
TRBV7-2	many	TRBJ2-7	TRBD2	CASSIPRSGRLEQYF	TGTGCCAGCAGCATCCCGCGTAGCGGGAGACTCGAGCAGTACTTC
TRBV7-3	many	TRBJ2-1	-	CASRSGSFLYNEQFF	TGTGCCAGCAGGAGTGGGAGTTTTCTCTACAATGAGCAGTTCTTC
TRBV5-1	many	TRBJ2-1	-	CASSLAGGNNEQFF	TGCGCCAGCAGCTTGGCCGGCGGAAACAATGAGCAGTTCTTC
TRBV15	-	TRBJ2-6	-	CATSQVGFSGANVLTF	TGTGCCACCAGCCAAGTTGGTTTTTCCGGGGCCAACGTCCTGACTTTC
TRBV6-5	many	TRBJ2-7	-	CASSSRGNGIPRYF	TGTGCCAGCAGTTCCCGGGGGAACGGGATCCCTCGGTACTTC
TRBV18	many	TRBJ2-4	TRBD2	CASSPPLASGRQNIQYF	TGTGCCAGCTCACCACCCCTGGCTAGCGGGAGGCAAAACATTCAGTACTTC
TRBV29-1	many	TRBJ2-7	-	CSGQAGGSNEQYF	TGCAGCGGGCAGGCTGGGGGCTCTAACGAGCAGTACTTC
TRBV27	many	TRBJ2-2	TRBD1	CASTRRDRANTGELFF	TGTGCCAGCACTAGACGGGACAGGGCGAACACCGGGGAGCTGTTTTTT
TRBV7-9	many	TRBJ2-2	-	CASSLALLYDPRLNTGELFF	TGTGCCAGCAGCTTAGCGCTATTGTACGACCCACGACTCAACACCGGGGAGCTGTTTTTT
TRBV25-1	many	TRBJ1-1	-	CASSEIRGNTEAFF	TGTGCCAGCAGTGAAATAAGGGGGAACACTGAAGCTTTCTTT
TRBV5-5	many	TRBJ1-4	-	CASSGPEEKLFF	TGTGCCAGCAGCGGGCCGGAGGAAAAACTGTTTTTT
TRBV7-2	many	TRBJ2-3	-	CASSLDSFPTDTQYF	TGTGCCAGCAGCTTAGACAGCTTTCCCACAGATACGCAGTATTTT
TRBV5-1	many	TRBJ1-6	-	CASSLEVGWGNSPLHF	TGCGCCAGCAGCTTGGAGGTCGGATGGGGAAATTCACCCCTCCACTTT
TRBV28	many	TRBJ2-7	TRBD2	CASSRLAGTYEQYF	TGTGCCAGCAGCAGACTAGCGGGAACCTACGAGCAGTACTTC